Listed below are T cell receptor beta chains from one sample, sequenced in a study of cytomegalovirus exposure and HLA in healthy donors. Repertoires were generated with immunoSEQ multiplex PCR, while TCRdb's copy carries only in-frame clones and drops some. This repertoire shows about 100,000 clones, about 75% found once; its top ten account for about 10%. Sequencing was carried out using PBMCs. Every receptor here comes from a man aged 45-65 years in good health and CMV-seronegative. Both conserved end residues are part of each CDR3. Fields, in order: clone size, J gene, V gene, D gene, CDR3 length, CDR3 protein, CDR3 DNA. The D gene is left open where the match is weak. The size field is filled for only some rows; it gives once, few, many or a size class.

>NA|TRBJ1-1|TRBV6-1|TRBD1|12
CASSGTGTEAFF
TGTGCCAGCAGTGGGACAGGGACTGAAGCTTTCTTT
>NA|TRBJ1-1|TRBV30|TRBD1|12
CACQGAITEAFF
TGTGCCTGTCAGGGGGCAATCACTGAAGCTTTCTTT
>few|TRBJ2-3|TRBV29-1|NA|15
CSVDTLYRSTDTQYF
TGCAGCGTTGATACGTTGTACAGGAGCACAGATACGCAGTATTTT
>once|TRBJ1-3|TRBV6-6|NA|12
CASSFPRTQQYF
TGTGCCAGCAGTTTCCCCCGGACACAACAATATTTT
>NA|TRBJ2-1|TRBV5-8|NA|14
CASSFRGSYNEQFF
TGTGCCAGCTCTTTTCGGGGCTCCTACAATGAGCAGTTCTTC
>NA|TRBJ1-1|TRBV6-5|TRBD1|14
CASMYGQGFTEAFF
TGTGCCAGCATGTACGGACAGGGCTTTACTGAAGCTTTCTTT
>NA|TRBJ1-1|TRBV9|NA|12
CASSGRGTEAFF
TGTGCCAGCAGCGGGAGGGGCACTGAAGCTTTCTTT
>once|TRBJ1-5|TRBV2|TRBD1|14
CASHSTGHGQPQHF
TGTGCCAGCCATTCGACAGGGCACGGTCAGCCCCAGCATTTT
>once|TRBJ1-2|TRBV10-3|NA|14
CAITPLGGAGGYTF
TGTGCCATCACCCCTCTAGGGGGGGCTGGTGGCTACACCTTC
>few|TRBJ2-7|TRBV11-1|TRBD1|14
CASSFGQGRYEQYF
TGTGCCAGCAGCTTCGGACAGGGAAGATACGAGCAGTACTTC
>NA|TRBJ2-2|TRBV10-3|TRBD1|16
CAISAAGTENTGELFF
TGTGCCATCAGCGCAGCCGGGACAGAGAACACCGGGGAGCTGTTTTTT
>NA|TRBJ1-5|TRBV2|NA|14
CASGGQTSNQPQHF
TGTGCCAGCGGAGGGCAGACTAGCAATCAGCCCCAGCATTTT
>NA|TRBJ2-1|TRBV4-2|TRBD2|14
CASVGGGFGNEQFF
TGTGCCAGCGTCGGCGGGGGATTTGGCAATGAGCAGTTCTTC
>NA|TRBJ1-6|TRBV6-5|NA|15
CASSHGSSYNSPLHF
TGTGCCAGCAGCCATGGGAGCTCCTATAATTCACCCCTCCACTTT
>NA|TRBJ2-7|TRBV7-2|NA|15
CASSLANQPGYEQYF
TGTGCCAGCAGCTTAGCGAACCAACCCGGCTACGAGCAGTACTTC
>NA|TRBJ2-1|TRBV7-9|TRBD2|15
CASSLSGSSYNEQFF
TGTGCCAGCAGCTTAAGCGGGAGCTCCTACAATGAGCAGTTCTTC
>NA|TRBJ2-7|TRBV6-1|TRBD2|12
CASRVSAGEPYF
TGTGCCAGCAGGGTATCAGCGGGAGAACCGTACTTC
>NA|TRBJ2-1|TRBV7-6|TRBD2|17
CASSSLASKRGDNEQFF
TGTGCCAGCAGCTCCCTGGCCTCTAAGCGGGGAGACAATGAGCAGTTCTTC
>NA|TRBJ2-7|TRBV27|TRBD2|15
CATRGTSGRFYEQYF
TGTGCCACCAGGGGAACTAGCGGGAGGTTTTACGAGCAGTACTTC
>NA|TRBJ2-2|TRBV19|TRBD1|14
CASRTGGGTGELFF
TGTGCCAGTCGGACAGGGGGCGGGACCGGGGAGCTGTTTTTT
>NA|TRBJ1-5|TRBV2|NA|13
CASRSRSNQPQHF
TGTGCCAGCCGGTCCAGGAGCAATCAGCCCCAGCATTTT
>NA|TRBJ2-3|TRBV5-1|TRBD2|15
CASSTLAGGPDTQYF
TGCGCCAGCAGCACCCTAGCGGGGGGGCCAGATACGCAGTATTTT
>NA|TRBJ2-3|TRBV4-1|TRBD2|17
CASSQGPSGGGTDTQYF
TGCGCCAGCAGCCAAGGTCCTAGCGGGGGGGGCACAGATACGCAGTATTTT
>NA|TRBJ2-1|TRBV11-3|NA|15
CASSQGRGSYNEQFF
TGTGCCAGCAGCCAGGGTAGGGGCTCCTACAATGAGCAGTTCTTC
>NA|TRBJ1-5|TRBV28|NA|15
CASSRTGLVVRPQHF
TGTGCCAGCAGCCGAACAGGATTGGTAGTGCGGCCCCAGCATTTT
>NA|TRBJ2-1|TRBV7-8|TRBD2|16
CASSLYAGGPSNEQFF
TGTGCCAGCAGCTTATACGCGGGGGGGCCATCGAATGAGCAGTTCTTC
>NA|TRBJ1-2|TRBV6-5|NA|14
CASAPFQAGAGYTF
TGTGCCAGCGCCCCTTTCCAGGCAGGGGCTGGCTACACCTTC
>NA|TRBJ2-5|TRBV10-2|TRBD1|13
CASSLGQEETQYF
TGCGCCAGCAGTCTTGGACAGGAAGAGACCCAGTACTTC
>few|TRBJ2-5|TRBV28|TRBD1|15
CASSLETGGQETQYF
TGTGCCAGCAGTTTGGAAACAGGGGGCCAAGAGACCCAGTACTTC
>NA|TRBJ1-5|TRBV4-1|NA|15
CASSPPQGKNQPQHF
TGCGCCAGCAGCCCCCCTCAGGGAAAGAATCAGCCCCAGCATTTT
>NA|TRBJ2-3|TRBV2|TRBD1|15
CASSLFEGAADTQYF
TGTGCCAGCAGCCTGTTCGAGGGGGCGGCAGATACGCAGTATTTT
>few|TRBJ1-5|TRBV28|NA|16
CASLEFRQSGDQPQHF
TGTGCCAGCCTCGAATTCCGCCAATCGGGGGATCAGCCCCAGCATTTT
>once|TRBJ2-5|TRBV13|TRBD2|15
CASSAPSGGAETQYF
TGTGCCAGCAGCGCGCCTAGCGGGGGTGCAGAGACCCAGTACTTC
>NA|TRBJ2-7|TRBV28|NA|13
CASSLANPISQYF
TGTGCCAGCAGTTTGGCCAACCCCATCTCCCAGTACTTC
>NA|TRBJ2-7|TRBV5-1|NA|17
CASSAHGGGSNAYEQYF
TGCGCCAGCAGCGCCCATGGGGGGGGCTCTAACGCCTACGAGCAGTACTTC
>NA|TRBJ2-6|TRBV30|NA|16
CAWSLGLGVGANVLTF
TGTGCCTGGAGTCTAGGGTTGGGAGTCGGGGCCAACGTCCTGACTTTC
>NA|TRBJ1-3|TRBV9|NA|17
CASSVQDDSHSGNTIYF
TGTGCCAGCAGCGTACAGGATGACAGCCACTCTGGAAACACCATATATTTT
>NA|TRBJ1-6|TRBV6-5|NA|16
CASSYSRGGRNSPLHF
TGTGCCAGCAGTTACTCTCGGGGGGGCCGAAATTCACCCCTCCACTTT
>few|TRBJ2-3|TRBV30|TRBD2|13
CACSSGSVDTQYF
TGTGCCTGTTCCAGCGGGAGTGTAGATACGCAGTATTTT
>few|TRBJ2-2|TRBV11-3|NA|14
CASSINRNTGELFF
TGTGCCAGCAGTATTAATCGGAACACCGGGGAGCTGTTTTTT
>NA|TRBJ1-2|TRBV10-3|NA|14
CAISGGPGVYGYTF
TGTGCCATCAGTGGAGGGCCCGGCGTCTATGGCTACACCTTC
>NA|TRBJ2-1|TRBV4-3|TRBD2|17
CASSQGLGLAEDNEQFF
TGCGCCAGCAGCCAGGGGTTAGGACTAGCGGAGGACAATGAGCAGTTCTTC
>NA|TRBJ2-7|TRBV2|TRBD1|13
CASTLGRGREQYF
TGTGCCAGCACCCTGGGCAGGGGGCGAGAGCAGTACTTC
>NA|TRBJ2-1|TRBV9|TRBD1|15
CASSVTGGPYNEQFF
TGTGCCAGCAGCGTGACAGGGGGTCCCTACAATGAGCAGTTCTTC
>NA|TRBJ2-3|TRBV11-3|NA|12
CASSARGDTQYF
TGTGCCAGCAGTGCTCGGGGGGATACGCAGTATTTT